A single sample is the source of the 20 T cell receptor beta chains below, sequenced in a study of spatial heterogeneity in lung cancer. Points from the study as a whole: The number of expanded tumor alpha and beta chains correlated with mutation number.

Sample time point: sample taken at primary tumor resection. The antigens of these receptors remain unknown. From the 5' RACE reads, TCRdb called clonotypes with MiXCR, one entry per CDR3 protein. The sample lists some 9,800 distinct CDR3 sequences, over 6% occurring once. The specimen comprised lung tumor tissue, sampled at surgery. These receptors all stem from a male donor with early-stage non-small cell lung cancer.

This clonotype has ten or more counts. The rearrangement uses TRBV20-1 and TRBJ1-2, with D hard to call. The ends were cut back, 1 base at V and 6 bases at J, with 15 bases in the middle. Germline assignment: CDR1 DFQATT and CDR2 SNEGSKA (reference sequence). This CDR3 has 14 amino acids. The CDR3 here is CSARATGHSDGYTF. The CDR3 region has the DNA TGCAGTGCTAGAGCAACGGGCCATTCCGATGGCTACACCTTC.

There are a few counts of this clonotype. The V gene is TRBV12-3 or TRBV12-4, the J gene TRBJ1-4, with unresolved D. CDR3 length: 14 residues. V was clipped by 6 bases and J by 8 bases, with 16 bases between them. This CDR3 reads CASRKSRQGEKLFF. CDR3 in DNA: TGTGCCAGCAGGAAGTCCAGACAAGGCGAAAAACTGTTTTTT.

This clonotype qualifies as medium-sized (0.01 to 0.1%). This chain joins TRBV10-3 and TRBJ2-7, with D possibly TRBD1 on 6 matching bases. Germline V gene data show CDR1 as ENHRY and CDR2 as SYGVKD. CDR3 size: 14 residues. Deletions cut 0 bases from V and 2 bases from J, with 8 bases between. For the CDR3, the DNA is TGTGCCATCAGTGAGTCGACAGGACCCTACGAGCAGTACTTC. Protein product: CAISESTGPYEQYF.

Many counts were recorded for this clonotype. The rearrangement links TRBV30 to TRBJ1-3; a possible D gene is TRBD1 (5 bases). V lost 5 bases and J lost 0, with 11 bases in between. The CDR3 sequence is 14 residues long. Germline assignment: CDR1 GTSNPN and CDR2 SVGIG (reference sequence). CDR3 region: CAWGGRGSGNTIYF. CDR3 nucleotides: TGTGCCTGGGGGGGGAGAGGCTCTGGAAACACCATATATTTT.

By frequency in the sample, this clonotype is medium-sized. The rearrangement links TRBV20-1 to TRBJ1-1; no clear D. The length of the CDR3 is 15 residues. CDR1 and CDR2 from the germline V gene are DFQATT and SNEGSKA (reference sequence). The V end lost 1 base, the J end lost 5 bases, and 17 bases lay between the germline ends. The CDR3 nucleotides are TGCAGTGCTAGAGGTGAGAGGTCGGCGGGGACTGAAGCTTTCTTT. Its protein product is CSARGERSAGTEAFF.

This clonotype was recorded many times. CDR3 residues: CASSQGGWREAFF. The CDR3, as DNA: TGTGCCAGCAGCCAGGGGGGCTGGAGGGAAGCTTTCTTT. The chain has TRBV3-1 and TRBJ1-1; D may be TRBD1 (6 bases). This CDR3 region has 13 residues. Germline V gene lookup returns CDR1 LGHDT and CDR2 YNNKEL (reference sequence). The V end lost 3 bases, the J end lost 8 bases, and 13 bases lay between the germline ends.

This clonotype was picked up many times. The genes are TRBV12-3 or TRBV12-4 and TRBJ2-3; no firm D call. CDR3 length equals 14 residues. V was cut by 6 bases and J by 0 bases, with 10 bases left in between. The CDR3 loop is CASSPNHSTDTQYF. The CDR3, as DNA: TGTGCCAGCAGCCCCAACCATAGCACAGATACGCAGTATTTT.

At least ten counts were recorded for this clonotype. This may stem from a read error, because a much larger clone lies one nucleotide away. The chain has TRBV5-1 and TRBJ1-6; a possible D gene is TRBD1 (5 bases). CDR1 and CDR2 from the germline V gene are SGHRS and YFSETQ. Trimming removed 0 bases at V and 11 bases at J, with 18 bases between. The CDR3 loop spans 16 amino acids. The CDR3, as DNA: TGCGCCAGCAGCTTGGAGGCGTCAGATATGGGGGCACCCCTCCACTTT. Translation: CASSLEASDMGAPLHF.

This clonotype was seen repeatedly, ten times or more. The chain has TRBV5-1 and TRBJ2-5; unclear D gene. V was shortened by 1 base and J by 5 bases, with 9 bases between the two germline ends. The CDR3 extends over 13 amino acids. CDR1 SGHRS and CDR2 YFSETQ come from the germline V gene. The CDR3 loop reads CASSLKGSETQYF. The CDR3 DNA reads TGCGCCAGCAGCTTGAAAGGGTCGGAGACCCAGTACTTC.

This clonotype came up many times. V and J are TRBV7-9 and TRBJ2-7; no reliable D call. The CDR3 is 14 residues long. The V gene lost 6 bases and the J gene lost 0 bases, with 12 bases spanning the gap. Germline CDR1 SEHNR, CDR2 FQNEAQ (reference sequence). In DNA, the CDR3 is TGTGCCAGCAGTCTCTCTGGGGTCTCCTACGAGCAGTACTTC. Amino acid sequence: CASSLSGVSYEQYF.

At least ten counts were recorded for this clonotype. The chain couples TRBV11-1 to TRBJ2-7, with a possible D match to TRBD1 (6 bases). Germline V gene sequence: CDR1 SGHAT, CDR2 FQDESV (reference sequence). The CDR3 spans 14 residues. Between the trimmed V and J ends, which lost 3 bases and 3 bases, there was a span of 12 bases. The CDR3: CASSLEDSNYEQYF. The CDR3 DNA follows: TGTGCCAGCAGCTTGGAGGACAGTAACTACGAGCAGTACTTC.

This clonotype has at least ten counts. V usage is TRBV5-5 and J usage is TRBJ2-1, with 7 bases matching TRBD1. Germline V gene data show CDR1 as SGHKS and CDR2 as YYEKEE (reference sequence). The junction had 6 bases not matched to a gene; V was cut back by 2 bases and J by 1 base. The CDR3 contains 16 residues. The CDR3 loop is CASSFTGTASYNEQFF. Written as DNA, the CDR3 is TGTGCCAGCAGCTTCACCGGGACAGCATCCTACAATGAGCAGTTCTTC. Complete variable domain (other parts from reference TRBV5-5 and TRBJ2-1): DAGVTQSPTHLIKTRGQQVTLRCSPISGHKSVSWYQQVLGQGPQFIFQYYEKEERGRGNFPDRFSARQFPNYSSELNVNALLLGDSALYLCASSFTGTASYNEQFFGPGTRLTVL.

This clonotype has at least ten counts. V and J are TRBV20-1 and TRBJ2-5; D perhaps matches TRBD1 (5 bases). This CDR3 has 12 amino acids. The germline V gene encodes CDR1 DFQATT and CDR2 SNEGSKA (reference sequence). V lost 3 bases, J lost 4 bases, and 9 bases lay in between. CDR3 in amino acids: CSASRVAETQYF. CDR3 in DNA: TGCAGTGCTAGCAGGGTGGCAGAGACCCAGTACTTC.

This clonotype was counted many times. This chain links TRBV18 with TRBJ1-1, with D unresolved. V was pared by 2 bases and J by 0 bases, with 10 bases between. This CDR3 is 15 amino acids long. Germline values: CDR1 KGHSH, CDR2 LQKENI. Written as DNA, the CDR3 is TGTGCCAGCTCACCAAAGGCGAGGTTGAACACTGAAGCTTTCTTT. Encoded protein: CASSPKARLNTEAFF.

In this sample, this clonotype turned up many times. The chain uses TRBV6-1 and TRBJ2-1; 13 nucleotides match TRBD2. In germline, CDR1 is MNHNS, CDR2 SASEGT. V lost 6 bases to trimming and J lost 0 bases; unmatched junction nucleotides: 5. This CDR3 contains 17 residues. The CDR3 region is CASRGLAGANSYNEQFF. The CDR3, as DNA: TGTGCCAGCAGAGGACTAGCGGGAGCTAACTCCTACAATGAGCAGTTCTTC.

By share of the sample, this clonotype is medium-sized (0.01 to 0.1%). The V call is TRBV4-1, the J call TRBJ2-7, with D perhaps matching TRBD2 (5 bases). The germline V and J ends were trimmed by 6 bases and 2 bases, with 23 bases remaining between them. CDR1 and CDR2 (germline): MGHRA, YSYEKL. This CDR3 has 17 amino acids. CDR3 bases: TGCGCCAGCAGTCTGGCCGCCGGTGCGGGCGTCCCCTACGAGCAGTACTTC. The encoded protein is CASSLAAGAGVPYEQYF.

This clonotype was counted ten times or more. This chain uses TRBV28 with TRBJ1-2; 9 positions match TRBD1. After removal of 5 bases from V and 8 bases from J, the junction contained 9 bases not matched to a gene. The CDR3 contains 14 residues. In germline, CDR1 is MDHEN, CDR2 SYDVKM. The DNA of the CDR3 is TGTGCCAGCAGTACGACAGGGGGTCTGATAGGCTACACCTTC. The encoded protein is CASSTTGGLIGYTF.

This clonotype was counted ten times or more. This chain joins TRBV7-2 and TRBJ2-1, with D unresolved. The CDR3 spans 13 residues. V was shortened by 4 bases and J by 4 bases, with 8 bases between the two germline ends. Germline V gene lookup returns CDR1 SGHTA and CDR2 FQGNSA. CDR3 nucleotide sequence: TGTGCCAGCAGCTCCGACCCGTACAATGAGCAGTTCTTC. Protein: CASSSDPYNEQFF.

This clonotype was found many times. CDR3 sequence (DNA): TGTGCCATCAGTGTACAGGGGAACTATGGCTACACCTTC. Encoded protein: CAISVQGNYGYTF. The V and J genes are TRBV10-3 and TRBJ1-2; 7 positions agree with TRBD1. The CDR3 covers 13 residues. The junction had 1 base not matched to a gene; V was cut back by 4 bases and J by 2 bases. Germline assignment: CDR1 ENHRY and CDR2 SYGVKD.

This clonotype was detected only a few times. The chain combines TRBV7-2 with TRBJ1-5; no firm D call. CDR3 size: 14 residues. Trimming cost V 0 bases and J 3 bases, with 6 bases left between them. The V gene's germline CDR1 is SGHTA and CDR2 FQGNSA. The CDR3 loop is CASSLARFNQPQHF. For the CDR3, the DNA is TGTGCCAGCAGCTTAGCCAGATTCAATCAGCCCCAGCATTTT. Full variable domain (missing parts from reference TRBV7-2 and TRBJ1-5): GAGVSQSPSNKVTEKGKDVELRCDPISGHTALYWYRQSLGQGLEFLIYFQGNSAPDKSGLPSDRFSAERTGGSVSTLTIQRTQQEDSAVYLCASSLARFNQPQHFGDGTRLSIL.